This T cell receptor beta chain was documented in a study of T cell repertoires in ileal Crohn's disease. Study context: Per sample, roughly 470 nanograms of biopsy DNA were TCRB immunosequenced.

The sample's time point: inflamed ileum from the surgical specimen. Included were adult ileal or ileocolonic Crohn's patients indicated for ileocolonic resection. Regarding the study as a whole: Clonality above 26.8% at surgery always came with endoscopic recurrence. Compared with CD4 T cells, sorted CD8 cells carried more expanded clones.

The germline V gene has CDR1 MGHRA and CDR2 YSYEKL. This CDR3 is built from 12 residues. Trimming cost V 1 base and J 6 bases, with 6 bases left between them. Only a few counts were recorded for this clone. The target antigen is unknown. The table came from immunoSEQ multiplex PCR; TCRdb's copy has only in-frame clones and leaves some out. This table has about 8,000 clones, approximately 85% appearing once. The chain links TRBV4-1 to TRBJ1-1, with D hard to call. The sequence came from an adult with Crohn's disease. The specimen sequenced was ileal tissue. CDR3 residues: CASSQGASEAFF. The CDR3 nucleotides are TGCGCCAGCAGCCAAGGGGCATCTGAAGCTTTCTTT.